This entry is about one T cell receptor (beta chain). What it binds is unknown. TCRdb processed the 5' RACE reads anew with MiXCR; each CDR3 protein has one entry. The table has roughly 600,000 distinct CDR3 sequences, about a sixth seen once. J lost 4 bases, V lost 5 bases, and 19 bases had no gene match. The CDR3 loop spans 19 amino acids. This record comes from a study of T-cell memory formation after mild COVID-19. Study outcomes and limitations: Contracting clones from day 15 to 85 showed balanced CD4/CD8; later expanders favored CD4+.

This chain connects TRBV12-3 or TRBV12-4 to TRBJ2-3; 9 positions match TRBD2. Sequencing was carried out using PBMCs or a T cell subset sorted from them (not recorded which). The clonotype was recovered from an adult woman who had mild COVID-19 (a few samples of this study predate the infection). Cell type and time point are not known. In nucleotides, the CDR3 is TGTGCCAGCAGTCATACTGGGGCTAGCGGGATTGGCGTCGCAGATACGCAGTATTTT. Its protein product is CASSHTGASGIGVADTQYF.